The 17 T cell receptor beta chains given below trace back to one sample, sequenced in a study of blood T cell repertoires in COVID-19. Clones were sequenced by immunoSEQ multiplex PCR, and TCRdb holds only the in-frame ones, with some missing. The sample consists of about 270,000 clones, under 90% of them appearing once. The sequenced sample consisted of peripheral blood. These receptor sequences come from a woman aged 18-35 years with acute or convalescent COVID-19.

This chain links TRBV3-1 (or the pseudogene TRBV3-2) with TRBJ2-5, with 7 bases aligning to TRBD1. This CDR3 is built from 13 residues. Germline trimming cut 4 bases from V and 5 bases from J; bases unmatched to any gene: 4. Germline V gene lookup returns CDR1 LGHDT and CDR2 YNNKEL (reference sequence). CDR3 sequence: CASSRQGAETQYF. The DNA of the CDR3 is TGTGCCAGCAGCCGACAGGGCGCGGAGACCCAGTACTTC.

The CDR3 here is CASAGGLAIRFYNEQFF. Written as DNA, the CDR3 is TGTGCCAGCGCAGGGGGACTAGCGATCCGCTTCTACAATGAGCAGTTCTTC. The gene calls are TRBV9 and TRBJ2-1, with 10 nucleotides matching TRBD2. CDR1 is SGDLS, CDR2 YYNGEE, per germline. Trimming removed 7 bases from V and 3 bases from J; junction bases left unmatched: 13. The CDR3 extends over 17 amino acids. Complete variable domain (other parts from reference TRBV9 and TRBJ2-1): DSGVTQTPKHLITATGQRVTLRCSPRSGDLSVYWYQQSLDQGLQFLIQYYNGEERAKGNILERFSAQQFPDLHSELNLSSLELGDSALYFCASAGGLAIRFYNEQFFGPGTRLTVL.

In DNA, the CDR3 is TGTGCCAGTAGTAACCCCGGTCAGGGGCCAAGCAATCAGCCCCAGCATTTT. This encodes CASSNPGQGPSNQPQHF. The V call is TRBV19, the J call TRBJ1-5, with D tentatively TRBD1 (6 bases). Germline V gene sequence: CDR1 LNHDA, CDR2 SQIVND (reference sequence). The CDR3 has 17 amino acids. With 4 bases removed from V and 1 base from J, the gap between germline ends came to 17 bases.

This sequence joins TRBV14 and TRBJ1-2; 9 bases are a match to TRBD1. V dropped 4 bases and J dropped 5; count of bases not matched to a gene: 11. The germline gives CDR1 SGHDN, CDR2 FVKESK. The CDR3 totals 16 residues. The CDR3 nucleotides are TGTGCCAGCAGCCCCCGCGGAGGGACAGGGTTTTATGGCTACACCTTC. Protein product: CASSPRGGTGFYGYTF.

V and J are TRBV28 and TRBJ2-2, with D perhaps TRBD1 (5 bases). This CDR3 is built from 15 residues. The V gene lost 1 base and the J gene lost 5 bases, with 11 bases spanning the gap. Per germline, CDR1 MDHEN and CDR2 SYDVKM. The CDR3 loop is CASSLLGAATGELFF. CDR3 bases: TGTGCCAGCAGTTTATTAGGGGCAGCTACCGGGGAGCTGTTTTTT.

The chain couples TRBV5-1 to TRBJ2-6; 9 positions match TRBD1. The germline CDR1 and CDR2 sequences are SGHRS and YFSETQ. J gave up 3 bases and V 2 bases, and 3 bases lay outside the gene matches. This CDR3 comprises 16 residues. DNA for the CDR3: TGCGCCAGCAGCTTACAGGGGGCGGATGGGGCCAACGTCCTGACTTTC. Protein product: CASSLQGADGANVLTF.

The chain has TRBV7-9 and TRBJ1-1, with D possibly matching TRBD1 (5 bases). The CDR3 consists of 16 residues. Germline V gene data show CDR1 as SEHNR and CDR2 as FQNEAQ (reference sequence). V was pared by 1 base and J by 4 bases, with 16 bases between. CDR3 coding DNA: TGTGCCAGCAGCTTAGAAGTCTGGGGCTCGAGCACTGAAGCTTTCTTT. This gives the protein CASSLEVWGSSTEAFF.

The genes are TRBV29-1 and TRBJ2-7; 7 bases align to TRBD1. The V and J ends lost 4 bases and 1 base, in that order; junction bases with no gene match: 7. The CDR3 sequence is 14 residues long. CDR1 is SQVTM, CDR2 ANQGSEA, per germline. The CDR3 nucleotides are TGCAGCGTTGCCGGGACAGCAAAATCCTACGAGCAGTACTTC. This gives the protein CSVAGTAKSYEQYF.

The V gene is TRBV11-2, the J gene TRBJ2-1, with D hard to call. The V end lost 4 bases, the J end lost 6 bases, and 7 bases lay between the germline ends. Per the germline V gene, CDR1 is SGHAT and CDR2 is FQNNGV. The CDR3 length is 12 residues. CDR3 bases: TGTGCCAGCAGCTCCCCTTCCAATGAGCAGTTCTTC. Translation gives CASSSPSNEQFF.

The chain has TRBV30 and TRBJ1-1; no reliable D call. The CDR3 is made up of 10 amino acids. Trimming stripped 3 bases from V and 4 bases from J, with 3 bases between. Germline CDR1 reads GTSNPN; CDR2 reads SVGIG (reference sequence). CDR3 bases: TGTGCCTGGAGGCGCACTGAAGCTTTCTTT. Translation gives CAWRRTEAFF.

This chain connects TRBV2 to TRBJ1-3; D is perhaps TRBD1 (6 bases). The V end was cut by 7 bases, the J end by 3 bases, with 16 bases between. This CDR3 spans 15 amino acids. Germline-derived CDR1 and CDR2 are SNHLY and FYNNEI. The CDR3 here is CASTRGILGGNTIYF. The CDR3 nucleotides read TGTGCCAGCACCAGGGGTATTTTAGGTGGAAACACCATATATTTT. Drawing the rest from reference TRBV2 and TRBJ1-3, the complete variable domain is EPEVTQTPSHQVTQMGQEVILRCVPISNHLYFYWYRQILGQKVEFLVSFYNNEISEKSEIFDDQFSVERPDGSNFTLKIRSTKLEDSAMYFCASTRGILGGNTIYFGEGSWLTVV.

The CDR3 nucleotides read TGCGCCAGCAGCCAAGATGTAGGGGCCGAAGAGACCCAGTACTTC. Its translation is CASSQDVGAEETQYF. The rearrangement links TRBV4-3 to TRBJ2-5; perhaps TRBD1 as D (5 bases). The germline CDR1 and CDR2 sequences are LGHNA and YSLEER. The germline V and J ends were trimmed by 0 bases and 3 bases, with 11 bases remaining between them. The CDR3 covers 15 residues.

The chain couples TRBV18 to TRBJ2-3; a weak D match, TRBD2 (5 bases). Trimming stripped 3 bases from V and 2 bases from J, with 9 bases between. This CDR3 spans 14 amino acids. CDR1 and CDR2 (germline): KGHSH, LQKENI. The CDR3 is CASSPSGFTDTQYF. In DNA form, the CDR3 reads TGTGCCAGCTCACCGTCGGGGTTCACAGATACGCAGTATTTT.

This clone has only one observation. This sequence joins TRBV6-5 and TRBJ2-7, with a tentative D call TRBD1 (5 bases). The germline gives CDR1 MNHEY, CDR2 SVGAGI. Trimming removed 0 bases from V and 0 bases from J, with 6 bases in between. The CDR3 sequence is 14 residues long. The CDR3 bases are TGTGCCAGCAGTTACTCGACAGCCTCCTACGAGCAGTACTTC. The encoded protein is CASSYSTASYEQYF.

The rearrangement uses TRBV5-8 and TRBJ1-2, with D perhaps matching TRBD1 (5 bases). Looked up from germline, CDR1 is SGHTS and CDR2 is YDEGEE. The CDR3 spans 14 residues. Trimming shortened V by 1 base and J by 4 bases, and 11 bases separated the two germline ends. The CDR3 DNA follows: TGTGCCAGCAGCTTGACAGGCTTCCTCTATGGCTACACCTTC. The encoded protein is CASSLTGFLYGYTF.

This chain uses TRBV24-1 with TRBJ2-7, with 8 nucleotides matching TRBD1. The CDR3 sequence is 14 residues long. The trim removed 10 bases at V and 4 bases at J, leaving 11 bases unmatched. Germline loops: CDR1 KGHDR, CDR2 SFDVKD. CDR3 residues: CATRQGSPPYEQYF. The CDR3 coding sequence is TGTGCCACTAGACAGGGGTCTCCTCCGTACGAGCAGTACTTC.

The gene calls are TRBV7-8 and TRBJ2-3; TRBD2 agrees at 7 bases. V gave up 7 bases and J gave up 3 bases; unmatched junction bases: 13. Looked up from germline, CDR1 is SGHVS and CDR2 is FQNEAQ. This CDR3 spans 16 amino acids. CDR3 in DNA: TGTGCCAGCATCCCAAGGGCGGGAGTAACGACAGATACGCAGTATTTT. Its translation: CASIPRAGVTTDTQYF. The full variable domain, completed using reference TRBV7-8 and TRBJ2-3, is GAGVSQSPRYKVAKRGQDVALRCDPISGHVSLFWYQQALGQGPEFLTYFQNEAQLDKSGLPSDRFFAERPEGSVSTLKIQRTQQEDSAVYLCASIPRAGVTTDTQYFGPGTRLTVL.